The 14 T cell receptor beta chains below all came from one sample that was sequenced in a study of blood T cell repertoires in COVID-19 (dated by TCRdb to about 2020). Libraries were prepared through the immunoSEQ multiplex PCR assay. In its TCRdb copy, this immuneACCESS table keeps in-frame sequences only and misses some clones. Where compared with another copy, unresolved V genes explain less than half of these, and the others have no known cause. The sample has 120,000 to 150,000 clones on record, roughly 76% of them singletons. The top ten clonotypes cover 7% to 10% of the sample. Sequencing was performed on peripheral blood. The source is a human donor with acute or convalescent COVID-19. The donor label of this sample is uncertain.

CDR3 nucleotides: TGCGCCAGCAGTGAGTCAAAGTTTGGGGAGGCCGGGGAGCTGTTTTTT. The encoded protein is CASSESKFGEAGELFF. The V call is TRBV10-1, the J call TRBJ2-2; a possible D gene is TRBD2 (6 bases). CDR1 is WNHNN, CDR2 SYGVQD, per germline (reference sequence). The CDR3 is 16 residues long. Trimming shortened V by 0 bases and J by 6 bases, and 14 bases separated the two germline ends.

This clone was found many times. The rearrangement uses TRBV10-3 and TRBJ2-5; tentative D call: TRBD1 (5 bases). The V end was cut by 2 bases, the J end by 5 bases, with 15 bases between. Germline V gene lookup returns CDR1 ENHRY and CDR2 SYGVKD. The CDR3 loop spans 15 amino acids. CDR3 in amino acids: CAISEARAGGETQYF. The CDR3 region has the DNA TGTGCCATCAGTGAGGCCAGGGCCGGTGGGGAGACCCAGTACTTC.

V and J are TRBV11-2 and TRBJ2-2; D is perhaps TRBD2 (5 bases). The CDR3 covers 14 residues. The V and J ends lost 4 bases and 1 base respectively, with 7 bases between them. Germline lookup yields CDR1 SGHAT and CDR2 FQNNGV. As DNA, the CDR3 is TGTGCCAGCAGCTCCGAGGGGAACACCGGGGAGCTGTTTTTT. It codes for CASSSEGNTGELFF.

The chain is built from TRBV7-9 and TRBJ2-2; D not resolved. Between the trimmed V and J ends, which lost 8 bases and 2 bases, there was a span of 6 bases. The CDR3 covers 12 residues. Germline loops: CDR1 SEHNR, CDR2 FQNEAQ (reference sequence). Here the CDR3 DNA reads TGTGCCAGCCCCCTTAACACCGGGGAGCTGTTTTTT. Its translation is CASPLNTGELFF.

In this sample, this clone turned up once. The V gene is TRBV18, the J gene TRBJ2-7, with 12 bases identical to TRBD2. The CDR3 is 14 residues long. CDR1 and CDR2 from the germline V gene are KGHSH and LQKENI. As DNA, the CDR3 is TGTGCCAGCTCATCTAGCGGGGGGGCCGGTGTTATGATGGTC. The encoded protein is CASSSSGGAGVMMV.

The rearrangement links TRBV4-1 to TRBJ1-6, with D maybe TRBD1 (5 bases). This CDR3 spans 17 amino acids. V lost 1 base and J 6 bases, leaving 16 bases between the germline ends. Germline CDR1 MGHRA, CDR2 YSYEKL. The CDR3 loop reads CASSQVVGRGPNSPLHF. For the CDR3, the DNA is TGCGCCAGCAGCCAAGTGGTAGGGAGGGGACCTAATTCACCCCTCCACTTT.

This clone was seen just once. This chain connects TRBV7-9 to TRBJ1-1, with D perhaps TRBD1 (5 bases). V was pared by 6 bases and J by 1 base, with 9 bases between. Germline CDR1 and CDR2: SEHNR and FQNEAQ (reference sequence). This CDR3 is 13 amino acids long. Here the CDR3 DNA reads TGTGCCAGCAGTACAGACAGGAACACTGAAGCTTTCTTT. Its protein is CASSTDRNTEAFF.

The rearrangement joins TRBV6-6 to TRBJ2-7; 11 nucleotides line up with TRBD1. The CDR3 totals 15 residues. Germline CDR1 and CDR2: MNHNY and SVGAGI (reference sequence). V was pared by 10 bases and J by 3 bases, with 11 bases of the junction left unmatched. The CDR3 DNA is TGTGCCACCTCCAAAGGGACAGGGGGGGACTACGAGCAGTACGTC. It translates to CATSKGTGGDYEQYV.

This clone turned up a few times. The CDR3, as DNA: TGTGCCAGCAGCTTGAGTTCCTACGAGCAGTACTTC. The encoded protein is CASSLSSYEQYF. The J gene is TRBJ2-7, the V gene TRBV7-9; D not resolved. V lost 3 bases to trimming and J lost 1 base, with 4 bases between them. Germline V gives CDR1 SEHNR, CDR2 FQNEAQ (reference sequence). There are 12 residues in the CDR3.

This rearrangement joins TRBV7-8 to TRBJ2-3; D gene uncertain. The CDR3 is 13 residues long. Germline CDR1 reads SGHVS; CDR2 reads FQNEAQ. The V end was cut by 8 bases, the J end by 2 bases, with 11 bases between. The CDR3 DNA follows: TGTGCCAGCCGCCTATTCTCCACAGATACGCAGTATTTT. Translated: CASRLFSTDTQYF.

The rearrangement links TRBV19 to TRBJ2-7; TRBD1 matches 9 bases. The length of the CDR3 is 14 residues. J was trimmed by 6 bases and V by 5 bases; bases with no gene match: 8. Germline values: CDR1 LNHDA, CDR2 SQIVND (reference sequence). The CDR3 bases are TGTGCCAGTAGTCCCGGACAGGGGCTAAGCGAGCAGTACTTC. It codes for CASSPGQGLSEQYF. The full variable domain, its missing parts supplied by reference TRBV19 and TRBJ2-7, is DGGITQSPKYLFRKEGQNVTLSCEQNLNHDAMYWYRQDPGQGLRLIYYSQIVNDFQKGDIAEGYSVSREKKESFPLTVTSAQKNPTAFYLCASSPGQGLSEQYFGPGTRLTVT.

This clone turned up a few times. V is TRBV2 and J is TRBJ1-1; TRBD1 might be the D (5 bases). This CDR3 contains 18 residues. Trimming left V 4 bases short and J 1 base short, with 22 bases between. Per the germline V gene, CDR1 is SNHLY and CDR2 is FYNNEI. CDR3 coding DNA: TGTGCCAGCAGTGTTCCGGACACTTCATCCTGGGGGAACACTGAAGCTTTCTTT. Its translation is CASSVPDTSSWGNTEAFF. Full variable domain (remainder filled in from reference TRBV2 and TRBJ1-1): EPEVTQTPSHQVTQMGQEVILRCVPISNHLYFYWYRQILGQKVEFLVSFYNNEISEKSEIFDDQFSVERPDGSNFTLKIRSTKLEDSAMYFCASSVPDTSSWGNTEAFFGQGTRLTVV.

V usage is TRBV12-3 or TRBV12-4 and J usage is TRBJ1-2; no reliable D call. The CDR3 runs 12 residues. V lost 6 bases and J 8 bases, leaving 13 bases between the germline ends. CDR3 in amino acids: CASSPGYGGYTF. CDR3 in DNA: TGTGCCAGCAGCCCCGGGTACGGCGGCTACACCTTC.

The V gene is TRBV2, the J gene TRBJ1-3, with D tentatively TRBD1 (6 bases). Germline V CDR1 and CDR2: SNHLY, FYNNEI. The CDR3 is 14 residues long. V gave up 6 bases and J gave up 2 bases, with 11 bases separating them. The CDR3 reads CASRRGGAGNTIYF. The CDR3 DNA reads TGTGCCAGCAGAAGGGGGGGAGCTGGAAACACCATATATTTT.